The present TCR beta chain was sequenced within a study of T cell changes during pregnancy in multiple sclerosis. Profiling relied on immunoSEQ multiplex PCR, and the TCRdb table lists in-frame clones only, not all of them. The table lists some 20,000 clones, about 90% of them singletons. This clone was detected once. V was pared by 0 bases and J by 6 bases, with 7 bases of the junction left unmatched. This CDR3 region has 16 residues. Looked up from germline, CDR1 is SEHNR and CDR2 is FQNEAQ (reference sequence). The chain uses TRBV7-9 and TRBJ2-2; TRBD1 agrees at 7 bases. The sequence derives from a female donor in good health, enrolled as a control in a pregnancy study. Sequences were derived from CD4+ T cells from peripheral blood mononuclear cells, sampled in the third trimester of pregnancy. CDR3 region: CASSLATGVRSGELFF. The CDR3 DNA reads TGTGCCAGCAGCTTAGCCACAGGGGTACGGTCCGGGGAGCTGTTTTTT.